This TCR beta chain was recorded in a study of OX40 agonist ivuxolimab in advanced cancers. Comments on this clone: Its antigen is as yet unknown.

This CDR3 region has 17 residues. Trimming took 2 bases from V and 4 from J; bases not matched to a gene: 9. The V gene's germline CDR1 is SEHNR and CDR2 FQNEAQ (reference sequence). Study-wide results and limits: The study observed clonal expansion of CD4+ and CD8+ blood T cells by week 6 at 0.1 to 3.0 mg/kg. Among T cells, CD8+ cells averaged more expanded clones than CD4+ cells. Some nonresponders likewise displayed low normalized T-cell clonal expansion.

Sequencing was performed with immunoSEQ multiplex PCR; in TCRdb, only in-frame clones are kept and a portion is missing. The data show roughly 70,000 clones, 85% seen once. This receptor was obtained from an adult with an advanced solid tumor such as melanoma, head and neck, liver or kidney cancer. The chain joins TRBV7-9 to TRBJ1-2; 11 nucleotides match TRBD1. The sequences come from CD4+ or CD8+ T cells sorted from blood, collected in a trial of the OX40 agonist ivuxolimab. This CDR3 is CASSLRRTGGKGYGYTF. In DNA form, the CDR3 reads TGTGCCAGCAGCTTAAGAAGGACAGGGGGCAAGGGCTATGGCTACACCTTC.